This T cell receptor beta chain was sequenced in a study of blood T cell repertoires in COVID-19. Germline loops: CDR1 SGHRS, CDR2 YFSETQ. This CDR3 is built from 15 residues. Germline trimming cut 0 bases from V and 2 bases from J; bases unmatched to any gene: 5. This clone was seen ten or more times. The same CDR3 also results from other DNA sequences found in this sample. Sequencing used immunoSEQ multiplex PCR; TCRdb keeps in-frame clones, though not all of them. The sample includes 200,000 to 300,000 clones, about 91% of them seen just once. The rearrangement links TRBV5-1 to TRBJ2-7; 7 bases fit TRBD2. The clonotype comes from a person under 35 with COVID-19, enrolled during active disease. What was sequenced was peripheral blood. CDR3 nucleotides: TGCGCCAGCAGCTTGGGGGGAGGGGCCGCCTACGAGCAGTACTTC. Encoded protein: CASSLGGGAAYEQYF.